The clone carrying this T cell receptor (beta chain) has more than one count but fewer than ten. Antigen: not known. These data are taken from a study of T-cell memory formation after mild COVID-19. General study results and limits: Day 15 to 85 contractors were CD4/CD8 balanced; later expanders leaned CD4+. The authors left the SARS-CoV-2 specificity of second-wave clones peaking on day 37 unconfirmed.

Constant-segment primers and 5'RACE yielded cDNA libraries for TCR alpha and TCR beta, each carrying sample barcodes and UMIs. Using its own MiXCR run on the 5' RACE reads, TCRdb lists one record per CDR3 protein. Of about 190,000 distinct CDR3 sequences listed, more than 9% are singletons. This CDR3 contains 15 residues. Germline V gene lookup returns CDR1 GTSNPN and CDR2 SVGIG (reference sequence). V dropped 5 bases and J dropped 2; count of bases not matched to a gene: 9. This clonotype originated in a man aged 18 to 29 who had mild COVID-19 (a few samples of this study predate the infection). Cell type and time point are not known. Specimen: PBMCs or a T cell subset sorted from them (not recorded which). The chain recombines TRBV30 with TRBJ2-5; 9 bases are a match to TRBD2. CDR3 nucleotides: TGTGCCTGGGAATCCGGGCTAGCGGGGCAAGAGACCCAGTACTTC. This codes for CAWESGLAGQETQYF.